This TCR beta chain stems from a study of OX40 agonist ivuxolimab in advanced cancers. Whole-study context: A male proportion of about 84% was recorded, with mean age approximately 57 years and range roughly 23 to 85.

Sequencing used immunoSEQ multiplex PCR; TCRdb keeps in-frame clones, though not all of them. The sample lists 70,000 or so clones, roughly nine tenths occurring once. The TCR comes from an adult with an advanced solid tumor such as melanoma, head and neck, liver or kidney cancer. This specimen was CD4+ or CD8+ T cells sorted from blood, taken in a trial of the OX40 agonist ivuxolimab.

The DNA for the CDR3 is TGTGCCAGCAGCTTAGCTCCGGGGAACGAGCAGTACTTC. Amino acid sequence: CASSLAPGNEQYF. The chain is built from TRBV7-3 and TRBJ2-7; D is possibly TRBD2 (5 bases). The CDR3 has 13 residues. The V end lost 2 bases, the J end lost 5 bases, and 10 bases lay between the germline ends. CDR1 SGHTA and CDR2 FQGTGA come from the germline V gene.